This entry concerns a single TCR beta chain. What it binds is unknown. In TCRdb, the 5' RACE reads were re-called with MiXCR into one record per CDR3 protein. The repertoire consists of around 310,000 distinct CDR3 sequences, with approximately 22% occurring once and the leading ten covering approximately 22%. From germline, CDR1 is SQVTM and CDR2 ANQGSEA. The V end was cut by 5 bases, the J end by 7 bases, with 15 bases between. The CDR3 covers 13 residues. These data are taken from a study of T-cell memory formation after mild COVID-19. Study-level information: TCR clusters were largely donor specific.

Study observations and caveats: The authors left the SARS-CoV-2 specificity of second-wave clones peaking on day 37 unconfirmed.

The sample taken for sequencing was PBMCs or a T cell subset sorted from them (not recorded which). The chain combines TRBV29-1 with TRBJ2-1; TRBD2 might be the D (6 bases). The receptor comes from a man between 18 and 35 years old who had mild COVID-19 (a few samples of this study predate the infection). Cell type and time point are not known. The chain's CDR3 is CSVFLNRENEQFF. The CDR3 DNA follows: TGCAGCGTTTTTTTGAACCGGGAGAATGAGCAGTTCTTC.